These 8 T cell receptor beta chains came from one sample sequenced in a study of cytomegalovirus exposure and HLA in healthy donors. Primers for the PCR totalled 60 Vbeta and 13 Jbeta. TCRdb keeps only in-frame clones here, not all; method: immunoSEQ multiplex PCR. This table has roughly 110,000 clones, about 70% appearing once. The sequenced material came from PBMCs. The receptor set was obtained from a boy aged 5-17 years in good health and CMV-seronegative.

J is TRBJ2-3 and V is TRBV5-4; 12 bases fit TRBD2. From germline, CDR1 is SGHNT and CDR2 YYREEE (reference sequence). After removal of 3 bases from V and 0 bases from J, the junction contained 11 bases not matched to a gene. The CDR3 totals 19 residues. CDR3 nucleotide sequence: TGTGCCAGCAGCTGGAGGAGACTAGCGGGGGCCCTCAGCACAGATACGCAGTATTTT. The encoded protein is CASSWRRLAGALSTDTQYF.

The chain couples TRBV18 to TRBJ2-1; tentative D call: TRBD2 (7 bases). Germline CDR1 reads KGHSH; CDR2 reads LQKENI. The CDR3 loop spans 15 amino acids. V lost 3 bases to trimming and J lost 6 bases, with 15 bases between them. The CDR3 sequence is CASSPAGGPLNEQFF. The CDR3 region has the DNA TGTGCCAGCTCACCGGCCGGGGGGCCTCTCAATGAGCAGTTCTTC.

This clone has a handful of counts. The genes are TRBV7-2 and TRBJ2-7; D might be TRBD2 (5 bases). The CDR3 loop spans 15 amino acids. Trimming removed 5 bases from V and 1 base from J, with 15 bases in between. Germline CDR1 is SGHTA and CDR2 is FQGNSA. In DNA, the CDR3 is TGTGCCAGCAGCCTAAGATGGACTGTTTCCTACGAGCAGTACTTC. Amino acids: CASSLRWTVSYEQYF.

The V and J genes are TRBV7-9 and TRBJ2-3; 8 bases match TRBD2. J was trimmed by 0 bases and V by 1 base; bases with no gene match: 12. The length of the CDR3 is 19 residues. CDR1 and CDR2 (germline): SEHNR, FQNEAQ (reference sequence). CDR3 sequence (DNA): TGTGCCAGCAGCTTAGGAGTCCCCGGGGGGGCTCCTAGCACAGATACGCAGTATTTT. This encodes CASSLGVPGGAPSTDTQYF.

The rearrangement uses TRBV19 and TRBJ1-2; D may be TRBD1 (5 bases). Germline CDR1 is LNHDA and CDR2 is SQIVND (reference sequence). The V gene lost 5 bases and the J gene lost 0 bases, with 10 bases spanning the gap. This CDR3 is 14 amino acids long. CDR3 sequence: CASSARGANYGYTF. In DNA, the CDR3 is TGTGCCAGTAGTGCGCGGGGGGCTAACTATGGCTACACCTTC.

CDR3 sequence (DNA): TGTGCCAGCAGTCCTACAGGGACTGGAAACACCATATATTTT. Translating it yields CASSPTGTGNTIYF. V is TRBV6-5 and J is TRBJ1-3; a possible D gene is TRBD1 (6 bases). V was cut by 5 bases and J by 2 bases, with 10 bases left in between. Germline CDR1 and CDR2: MNHEY and SVGAGI. This CDR3 is 14 amino acids long.

This CDR3 reads CASSLGTEQPQHF. In nucleotides, the CDR3 is TGCGCCAGCAGCTTGGGGACTGAACAGCCCCAGCATTTT. The genes are TRBV5-1 and TRBJ1-5; no clear D. This CDR3 has 13 amino acids. Per the germline V gene, CDR1 is SGHRS and CDR2 is YFSETQ. Deletions cut 0 bases from V and 7 bases from J, with 8 bases between. Looking up the rest from reference TRBV5-1 and TRBJ1-5 gives the full variable domain: KAGVTQTPRYLIKTRGQQVTLSCSPISGHRSVSWYQQTPGQGLQFLFEYFSETQRNKGNFPGRFSGRQFSNSRSEMNVSTLELGDSALYLCASSLGTEQPQHFGDGTRLSIL.

The chain recombines TRBV4-1 with TRBJ2-1; 10 nucleotides align to TRBD2. This CDR3 has 16 residues. Germline V gene sequence: CDR1 MGHRA, CDR2 YSYEKL. V dropped 3 bases and J dropped 8; count of bases not matched to a gene: 10. CDR3 in DNA: TGCGCCAGCAGCCAGAATACCGGGACTAGCGCAGATGAGCAGTTCTTC. It is translated as CASSQNTGTSADEQFF.